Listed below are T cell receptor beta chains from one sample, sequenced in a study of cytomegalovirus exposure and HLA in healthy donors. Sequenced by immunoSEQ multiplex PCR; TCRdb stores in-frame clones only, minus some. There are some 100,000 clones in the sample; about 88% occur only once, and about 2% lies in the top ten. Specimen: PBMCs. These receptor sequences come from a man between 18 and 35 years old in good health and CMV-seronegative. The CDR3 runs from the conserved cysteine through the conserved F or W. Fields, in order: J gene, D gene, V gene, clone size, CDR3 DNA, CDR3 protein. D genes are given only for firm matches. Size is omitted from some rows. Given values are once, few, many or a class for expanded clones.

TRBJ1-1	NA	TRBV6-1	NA	TGTGCCAGCAGTGACGAGGGTTCGGCGAACACTGAAGCTTTCTTT	CASSDEGSANTEAFF
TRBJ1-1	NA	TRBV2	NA	TGTGCCAGCAGTGAGCAGGGGTTCTATAAGGCTTTCTTT	CASSEQGFYKAFF
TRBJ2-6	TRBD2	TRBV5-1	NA	TGCGCCAGCAGCTTGGTCGCGGGAGGGCCTTCTGGGGCCAACGTCCTGACTTTC	CASSLVAGGPSGANVLTF
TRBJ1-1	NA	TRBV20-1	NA	TGCAGTGCCCGGACAGTCTACGCGGCTTTCTTT	CSARTVYAAFF
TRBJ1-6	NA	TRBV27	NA	TGTGCCAGCAGTTTCCGGGTTACTAGCTCCTATAATTCACCCCTCCACTTT	CASSFRVTSSYNSPLHF
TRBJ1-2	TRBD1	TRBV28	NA	TGTGCCAGCAGTTTAGGGACAGGGGGCACGATTGGCTACACCTTC	CASSLGTGGTIGYTF
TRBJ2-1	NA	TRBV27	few	TGTGCCAGCAGTTTTACCCCAGTTACCAGCTCCTACAATGAGCAGTTCTTC	CASSFTPVTSSYNEQFF
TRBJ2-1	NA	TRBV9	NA	TGTGCCAGCAGCCCCCGACGACAGAGCTCCTACAATGAGCAGTTCTTC	CASSPRRQSSYNEQFF
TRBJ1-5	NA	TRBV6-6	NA	TGTGCCAGCAGTTATTACTCCAATCAGCCCCAGCATTTT	CASSYYSNQPQHF
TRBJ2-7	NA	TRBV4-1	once	TGCGCCAGCAGCCGTGAGGGCTACGAGCAGTACTTC	CASSREGYEQYF
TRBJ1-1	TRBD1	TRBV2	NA	TGTGCCAGCAGTTACAGGGGACAGCTCACTGAAGCTTTCTTT	CASSYRGQLTEAFF
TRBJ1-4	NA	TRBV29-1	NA	TGCAGCGTTGGGTGGGCAAGAAATGAAAAACTGTTTTTT	CSVGWARNEKLFF
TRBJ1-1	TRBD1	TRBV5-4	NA	TGTGCCAGCAGCCTAACAGGGGCGAACACTGAAGCTTTCTTT	CASSLTGANTEAFF
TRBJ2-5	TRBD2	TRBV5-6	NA	TGTGCCAGCAGCTTGTGGGCTAGCGGGAGTGTTGGGACCCAGTACTTC	CASSLWASGSVGTQYF
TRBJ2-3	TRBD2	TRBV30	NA	TGTGCCTGGGGGAGGCTAGCGGGGAGCACAGATACGCAGTATTTT	CAWGRLAGSTDTQYF
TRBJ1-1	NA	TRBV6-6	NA	TGTGCCAGCAGTTACCCGAAGCGGGTGATGAACACTGAAGCTTTCTTT	CASSYPKRVMNTEAFF
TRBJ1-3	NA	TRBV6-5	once	TGTGCCAGCAGCCCCCTAGCGCGCGGAAACACCATATATTTT	CASSPLARGNTIYF
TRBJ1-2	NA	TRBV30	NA	TGTGCCTGGACTGCAAGTACAGGGCTTGGCTACACCTTC	CAWTASTGLGYTF
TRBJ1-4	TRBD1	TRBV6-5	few	TGTGCCAGCAGTCATGGACAGGGGTCGGAAAAACTGTTTTTT	CASSHGQGSEKLFF
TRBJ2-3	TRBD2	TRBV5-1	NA	TGCGCCAGCAGCTTGGCCGGTAGGGTAGCGGGTGATACGCAGTATTTT	CASSLAGRVAGDTQYF
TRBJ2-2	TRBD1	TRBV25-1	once	TGTGCCAGCGGTCGACAGGGGACCGGGGAGCTGTTTTTT	CASGRQGTGELFF
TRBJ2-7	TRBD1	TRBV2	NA	TGTGCCAGCGAGGGACAGAGAATTATCCACGAGCAGTACTTC	CASEGQRIIHEQYF
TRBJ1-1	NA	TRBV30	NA	TGTGCCTGGGAGGAAAGGAACACTGAAGCTTTCTTT	CAWEERNTEAFF
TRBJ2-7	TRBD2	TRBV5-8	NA	TGTGCCAGCAGCTTTACGAGCGGGGCCTACGAGCAGTACTTC	CASSFTSGAYEQYF
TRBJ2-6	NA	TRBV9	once	TGTGCCAGCAGCTCGGCTGGGGCCAACGTCCTGACTTTC	CASSSAGANVLTF
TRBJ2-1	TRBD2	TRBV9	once	TGTGCCAGCAGCCCAGATCTCCGGGAGGGAAATGAGCAGTTCTTC	CASSPDLREGNEQFF
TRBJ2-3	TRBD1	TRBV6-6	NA	TGTGCCAGCCGAGGACAGGGGAGAACCCACACAGATACGCAGTATTTT	CASRGQGRTHTDTQYF
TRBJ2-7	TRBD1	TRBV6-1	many	TGTGCCAGCAGTGCAACAGGGGAAGGGGGCGAGCAGTACTTC	CASSATGEGGEQYF
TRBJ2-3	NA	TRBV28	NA	TGTGCCAGCAGTGGCCCTTGGACAGCCTCTAGCACAGATACGCAGTATTTT	CASSGPWTASSTDTQYF
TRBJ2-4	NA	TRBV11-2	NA	TGTGCCAGCAGCTTGGGCAGTGGGAACATTCAGTACTTC	CASSLGSGNIQYF
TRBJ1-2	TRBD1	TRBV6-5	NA	TGTGCCAGCAGTTACCAACAGGGGGTGGAGGGCTACACCTTC	CASSYQQGVEGYTF
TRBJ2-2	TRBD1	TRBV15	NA	TGTGCCACCAGCCCGCAGGGACAGGGGGCCGGGGAGCTGTTTTTT	CATSPQGQGAGELFF
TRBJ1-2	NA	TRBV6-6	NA	TGTGCCAGCCTCAGGCATGGCTACACCTTC	CASLRHGYTF
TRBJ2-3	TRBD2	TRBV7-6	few	TGTGCCAGCAGCACCACTAGCGGGAGCGATACGCAGTATTTT	CASSTTSGSDTQYF
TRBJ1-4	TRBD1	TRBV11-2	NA	TGTGCCAGCAGCTATGACAGGGGGCTTGTTGAAAAACTGTTTTTT	CASSYDRGLVEKLFF
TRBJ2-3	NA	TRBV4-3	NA	TGCGCCAGCAGCCAGGGGTACCGTTCGGACACTCCTAGCACAGATACGCAGTATTTT	CASSQGYRSDTPSTDTQYF
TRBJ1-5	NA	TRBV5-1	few	TGCGCCAGCAGCATCGGAGGGGATAGCAATCAGCCCCAGCATTTT	CASSIGGDSNQPQHF
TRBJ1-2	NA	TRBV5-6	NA	TGTGCCAGCAGCCTCAACGGACAGACCTATGGCTACACCTTC	CASSLNGQTYGYTF
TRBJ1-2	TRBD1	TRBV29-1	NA	TGCAGCGTCAGGACAGGGGAGACCTATGGCTACACCTTC	CSVRTGETYGYTF
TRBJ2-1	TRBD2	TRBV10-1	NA	TGCGCCAGCAGTAAACTAGCGGGAAAGGAACATGAGCAGTTCTTC	CASSKLAGKEHEQFF
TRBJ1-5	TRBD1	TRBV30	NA	TGTGCCTGGAACCGACAGGGGGCGAATCAGCCCCAGCATTTT	CAWNRQGANQPQHF
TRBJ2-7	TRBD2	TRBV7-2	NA	TGTGCCAGCAGCTCTACCGGGACTAGGACCTACGAGCAGTACTTC	CASSSTGTRTYEQYF
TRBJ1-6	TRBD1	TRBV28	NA	TGTGCCAGCAGTGTCGTCTACAGGGGGCGAAATTCACCCCTCCACTTT	CASSVVYRGRNSPLHF
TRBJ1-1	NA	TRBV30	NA	TGTGCGGCGCGGGGGGTGAGTGAAGCTTTCTTT	CAARGVSEAFF
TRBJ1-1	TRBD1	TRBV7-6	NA	TGTGCCAGCAGCTTATTTGGGACAGGACCGAACACTGAAGCTTTCTTT	CASSLFGTGPNTEAFF
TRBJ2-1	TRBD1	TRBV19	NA	TGTGCCAGTCCCCTGGGGACAGGACACTACAATGAGCAGTTCTTC	CASPLGTGHYNEQFF
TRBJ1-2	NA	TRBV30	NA	TGTGCCTGGACCGATACAGGGAGCTACACCTTC	CAWTDTGSYTF
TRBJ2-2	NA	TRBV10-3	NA	TGTGCCATCAGTGAGTGGGGGGTCTGGAACACCGGGGAGCTGTTTTTT	CAISEWGVWNTGELFF
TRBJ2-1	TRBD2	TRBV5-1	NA	TGCGCCAGCAGCTTGACGGCTAGCGGGAGGGGGACCTACAATGAGCAGTTCTTC	CASSLTASGRGTYNEQFF
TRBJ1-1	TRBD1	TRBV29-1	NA	TGCAGCTCGGTGGGACAGGGTACCACTGAAGCTTTCTTT	CSSVGQGTTEAFF
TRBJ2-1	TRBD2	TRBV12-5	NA	TGTGCTAGTGGTTTGGTACCCTCACTAGCGGGAGATAATTACAATGAGCAGTTCTTC	CASGLVPSLAGDNYNEQFF
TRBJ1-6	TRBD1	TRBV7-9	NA	TGTGCCAGCAGCTTGGGACAGGGGTTCTATAATTCACCCCTCCACTTT	CASSLGQGFYNSPLHF
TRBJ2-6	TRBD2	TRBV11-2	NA	TGTGCCAGCAGCTACAGCGGGAGGCTTACCCGATCTGGGGCCAACGTCCTGACTTTC	CASSYSGRLTRSGANVLTF
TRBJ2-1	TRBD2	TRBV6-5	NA	TGTGCCAGCAGGCCGAGCGGGAGCGGCAATGAGCAGTTCTTC	CASRPSGSGNEQFF
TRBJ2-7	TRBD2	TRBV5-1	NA	TGCGCCAGCAGTTCAGGACTAGCGGCTTCCTACGAGCAGTACTTC	CASSSGLAASYEQYF
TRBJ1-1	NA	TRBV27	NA	TGTGCCAGCAGTCCCCCGACACTCGGTGGCACTGAAGCTTTCTTT	CASSPPTLGGTEAFF
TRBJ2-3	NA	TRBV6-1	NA	TGTGCCAGCAGTATAACAGGCACAGATACGCAGTATTTT	CASSITGTDTQYF
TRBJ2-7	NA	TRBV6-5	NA	TGTGCCAGCAGGAGAGGAAACTACGAGCAGTACTTC	CASRRGNYEQYF
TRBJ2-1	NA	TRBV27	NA	TGTGCCAGCAGTTTACGCGGCACCATTTACAATGAGCAGTTCTTC	CASSLRGTIYNEQFF